These 32 T cell receptor beta chains share one sample of origin, sequenced in a study of tumor-infiltrating lymphocytes in localized non-small cell lung cancer. Sequencing was performed with immunoSEQ multiplex PCR; in TCRdb, only in-frame clones are kept and a portion is missing. The sample includes 21,000 or so clones, 80% of them seen just once. Sequences were obtained from lung tumor tissue. These receptor sequences come from a human donor with non-small cell lung cancer.

This clone was counted a single time. V and J are TRBV7-3 and TRBJ1-1; D gene unclear. Trimming stripped 4 bases from V and 5 bases from J, with 11 bases between. CDR3 length equals 13 residues. Per germline, CDR1 SGHTA and CDR2 FQGTGA. CDR3: CASSSPGGTEAFF. The CDR3 nucleotides are TGTGCCAGCAGCTCCCCCGGAGGAACTGAAGCTTTCTTT.

The rearrangement links TRBV19 to TRBJ2-7, with 7 bases fitting TRBD1. The V and J ends lost 6 bases and 0 bases, in that order; junction bases with no gene match: 5. CDR1 and CDR2 from the germline V gene are LNHDA and SQIVND (reference sequence). This CDR3 region has 14 residues. CDR3 amino acids: CASSPGQVSYEQYF. The CDR3 bases are TGTGCCAGTAGCCCCGGACAGGTCTCCTACGAGCAGTACTTC.

The genes are TRBV10-2 and TRBJ2-6; D unclear. Germline V gene lookup returns CDR1 WSHSY and CDR2 SAAADI. V was shortened by 3 bases and J by 2 bases, with 8 bases between the two germline ends. The CDR3 covers 15 residues. The CDR3 region is CASSDWTPGANVLTF. As DNA, the CDR3 is TGCGCCAGCAGTGACTGGACCCCTGGGGCCAACGTCCTGACTTTC.

The chain couples TRBV30 to TRBJ1-2, with D perhaps TRBD1 (5 bases). Germline V CDR1 and CDR2: GTSNPN, SVGIG (reference sequence). Trimming left V 0 bases short and J 8 bases short, with 16 bases between. This CDR3 spans 14 amino acids. The CDR3 nucleotides are TGTGCCTGGAGTGTATCCCAAAGAGGGGCAGGCTACACCTTC. Translation gives CAWSVSQRGAGYTF.

The chain couples TRBV7-9 to TRBJ1-1, with TRBD1 identical over 7 bases. This CDR3 spans 15 amino acids. Germline V gene data show CDR1 as SEHNR and CDR2 as FQNEAQ (reference sequence). Trimming cost V 1 base and J 6 bases; bases outside gene matches: 8. In nucleotides, the CDR3 is TGTGCCAGCAGCTTAGGAGGGGGCGTGGGCGCTGAAGCTTTCTTT. This sequence encodes CASSLGGGVGAEAFF.

V gene TRBV5-1 combines with J gene TRBJ2-5, with a weak D call TRBD2 (5 bases). The CDR3 has 13 residues. CDR1 and CDR2 (germline): SGHRS, YFSETQ. Deletions cut 1 base from V and 3 bases from J, with 7 bases between. The CDR3 nucleotides read TGCGCCAGCAGCTTGCGGGGTGAAGAGACCCAGTACTTC. Amino acid sequence: CASSLRGEETQYF.

Turning to this clone: Other DNA sequences from this sample encode an identical CDR3 as well. The CDR3 sequence: CASSSTGGNTGELFF. The CDR3 nucleotides read TGTGCCAGCAGCTCGACAGGGGGGAACACCGGGGAGCTGTTTTTT. The genes are TRBV7-6 and TRBJ2-2; 9 nucleotides line up with TRBD1. Trimming at V came to 4 bases and at J to 1 base, leaving 1 base not matched to a gene. This CDR3 contains 15 residues. Germline CDR1 reads SGHVS; CDR2 reads FNYEAQ.

The chain has TRBV28 and TRBJ1-2; D uncertain. This CDR3 comprises 14 residues. The V gene lost 4 bases and the J gene lost 7 bases, with 16 bases spanning the gap. CDR1 MDHEN and CDR2 SYDVKM come from the germline V gene. CDR3 bases: TGTGCCAGCAGTTCTACTATACTAGGTGGTGGCTACACCTTC. It translates to CASSSTILGGGYTF.

V and J are TRBV7-2 and TRBJ2-1; D uncertain. There are 14 residues in the CDR3. Germline V gene data show CDR1 as SGHTA and CDR2 as FQGNSA. The germline V and J ends were trimmed by 1 base and 6 bases, with 10 bases remaining between them. DNA for the CDR3: TGTGCCAGCAGCTTAGTGGCAGCTTCCAATGAGCAGTTCTTC. Translating it yields CASSLVAASNEQFF.

V gene TRBV30 combines with J gene TRBJ2-1; a weak D match, TRBD2 (6 bases). Germline values: CDR1 GTSNPN, CDR2 SVGIG (reference sequence). Trimming stripped 2 bases from V and 7 bases from J, with 15 bases between. The CDR3 consists of 14 residues. CDR3 region: CAWSTSRGRNEQFF. In DNA form, the CDR3 reads TGTGCCTGGAGTACAAGTCGGGGGAGGAATGAGCAGTTCTTC.

The chain links TRBV30 to TRBJ2-3; possible D gene TRBD2, 5 bases. Per germline, CDR1 GTSNPN and CDR2 SVGIG (reference sequence). This CDR3 is built from 12 residues. The V gene lost 3 bases and the J gene lost 3 bases, with 7 bases spanning the gap. The CDR3 DNA follows: TGTGCCTGGAGCGGGGTGACAGATACGCAGTATTTT. Translated: CAWSGVTDTQYF.

This clone has only one observation. The chain recombines TRBV2 with TRBJ1-2, with 7 bases aligning to TRBD1. Germline values: CDR1 SNHLY, CDR2 FYNNEI. The CDR3 is 14 residues long. V lost 6 bases to trimming and J lost 4 bases; unmatched junction nucleotides: 8. CDR3 residues: CASRDRTGLYGYTF. DNA of the CDR3: TGTGCCAGCAGGGACCGGACAGGCCTCTATGGCTACACCTTC.

This clone was seen once. The V call is TRBV9, the J call TRBJ2-3; D might be TRBD2 (5 bases). CDR1 SGDLS and CDR2 YYNGEE come from the germline V gene. Trimming cost V 3 bases and J 6 bases, with 23 bases left between them. This CDR3 comprises 17 residues. The CDR3 is CASSASTSGYQLDTQYF. CDR3 bases: TGTGCCAGCAGCGCCTCAACCTCGGGGTATCAATTGGATACGCAGTATTTT.

The gene calls are TRBV5-1 and TRBJ1-2, with 8 positions matching TRBD1. This CDR3 is built from 14 residues. V dropped 4 bases and J dropped 2; count of bases not matched to a gene: 4. Germline lookup yields CDR1 SGHRS and CDR2 YFSETQ. CDR3 sequence reads: CASSKTGANYGYTF. The CDR3 DNA reads as TGCGCCAGCAGCAAGACAGGGGCGAACTATGGCTACACCTTC.

The chain couples TRBV7-2 to TRBJ2-2; TRBD1 matches at 7 bases. Per germline, CDR1 SGHTA and CDR2 FQGNSA. J lost 2 bases, V lost 5 bases, and 5 bases had no gene match. There are 15 residues in the CDR3. The CDR3 loop is CASSPDRVNTGELFF. The CDR3 nucleotides are TGTGCCAGCAGCCCAGACAGGGTAAACACCGGGGAGCTGTTTTTT. The whole variable domain, filled in from reference TRBV7-2 and TRBJ2-2, reads GAGVSQSPSNKVTEKGKDVELRCDPISGHTALYWYRQSLGQGLEFLIYFQGNSAPDKSGLPSDRFSAERTGGSVSTLTIQRTQQEDSAVYLCASSPDRVNTGELFFGEGSRLTVL.

V is TRBV15 and J is TRBJ1-5, with D unresolved. Trimming stripped 6 bases from V and 6 bases from J, with 12 bases between. Germline CDR1 reads LNHNV; CDR2 reads YYDKDF (reference sequence). The CDR3 contains 13 residues. The CDR3 DNA follows: TGTGCCACCAGTTCCAGTCTGGGTCAGCCCCAGCATTTT. Its protein product is CATSSSLGQPQHF.

This clone was seen a few times. The chain uses TRBV5-1 and TRBJ2-1; D is unclear. Trimming stripped 2 bases from V and 6 bases from J, with 12 bases between. Germline CDR1 and CDR2: SGHRS and YFSETQ. The CDR3 is 14 amino acids. The DNA for the CDR3 is TGCGCCAGCAGCTTAGAGGATTATTCCAATGAGCAGTTCTTC. Translated, it gives CASSLEDYSNEQFF.

The chain recombines TRBV7-2 with TRBJ1-5; D is unresolved. V lost 1 base to trimming and J lost 1 base, with 8 bases between them. The CDR3 has 15 residues. CDR1 is SGHTA and CDR2 is FQGNSA in the germline V gene. CDR3 region: CASSLEGNSNQPQHF. CDR3 DNA sequence: TGTGCCAGCAGCTTAGAGGGCAACAGCAATCAGCCCCAGCATTTT.

The chain employs TRBV2 and TRBJ1-1, with TRBD1 matching 11 bases. There are 14 residues in the CDR3. J gave up 8 bases and V 2 bases, and 4 bases lay outside the gene matches. CDR1 and CDR2 (germline): SNHLY, FYNNEI. CDR3 protein: CASSEWTGGSEAFF. CDR3 sequence (DNA): TGTGCCAGCAGTGAATGGACAGGGGGCTCGGAAGCTTTCTTT.

The chain has TRBV11-2 and TRBJ2-3, with D possibly being TRBD2 (6 bases). CDR3 size: 16 residues. Trimming shortened V by 2 bases and J by 4 bases, and 16 bases separated the two germline ends. Germline CDR1 is SGHAT and CDR2 is FQNNGV. The CDR3 DNA reads TGTGCCAGCAGCTTATACTTGGGGGGAAGGGCAGATACGCAGTATTTT. It encodes CASSLYLGGRADTQYF.

This clone was recorded once. This chain uses TRBV10-2 with TRBJ2-3; 7 bases are shared with TRBD1. CDR3 size: 14 residues. Looked up from germline, CDR1 is WSHSY and CDR2 is SAAADI. After removal of 4 bases from V and 0 bases from J, the junction contained 1 base not matched to a gene. CDR3 nucleotide sequence: TGCGCCAGCAGTGCGGGACAGAGCACAGATACGCAGTATTTT. Encoded protein: CASSAGQSTDTQYF.

The chain joins TRBV10-1 to TRBJ2-1; TRBD1 matches at 9 bases. Germline loops: CDR1 WNHNN, CDR2 SYGVQD (reference sequence). This CDR3 has 13 amino acids. The V and J ends lost 10 bases and 7 bases, in that order; junction bases with no gene match: 8. The CDR3 sequence is CATSQGAENEQFF. Written as DNA, the CDR3 is TGCGCCACCTCACAGGGGGCGGAAAATGAGCAGTTCTTC.

By share of the sample, this clone is medium-sized. This chain connects TRBV27 to TRBJ2-7, with 9 bases lining up with TRBD2. CDR1 is MNHEY and CDR2 is SMNVEV in the germline V gene (reference sequence). V trimming: 3 bases; J trimming: 2 bases; junction bases outside the gene matches: 8. This CDR3 spans 16 amino acids. The CDR3 spells CASSLGPSGRTYEQYF. CDR3 in DNA: TGTGCCAGCAGTTTGGGTCCCAGCGGGAGGACCTACGAGCAGTACTTC.

This clone has just one count. The genes are TRBV25-1 and TRBJ1-2; 9 bases line up with TRBD1. This CDR3 region has 14 residues. The trim removed 3 bases at V and 5 bases at J, leaving 4 bases unmatched. Per germline, CDR1 MGHDK and CDR2 SYGVNS. As DNA, the CDR3 is TGTGCCAGCAGTGATCCCGGGACAGGGTATGGCTACACCTTC. Translation gives CASSDPGTGYGYTF.

This clone was found once. This rearrangement joins TRBV7-2 to TRBJ2-5; D gene ambiguous. Germline V gives CDR1 SGHTA, CDR2 FQGNSA. V lost 0 bases and J 2 bases, leaving 4 bases between the germline ends. This CDR3 has 13 amino acids. The DNA of the CDR3 is TGTGCCAGCAGCTTAGCGCGGCAAGAGACCCAGTACTTC. Protein: CASSLARQETQYF.

This chain connects TRBV5-1 to TRBJ2-5; 8 nucleotides match TRBD2. CDR3 length: 17 amino acids. The V gene's germline CDR1 is SGHRS and CDR2 YFSETQ. The V gene end was trimmed by 5 bases and the J gene end by 1 base; junction bases not matched to a gene: 13. For the CDR3, the DNA is TGCGCCAGCAGGGGAACGGGAGGGCCTATCACCCAAGAGACCCAGTACTTC. This gives the protein CASRGTGGPITQETQYF. Combining the CDR3 with reference TRBV5-1 and TRBJ2-5 gives the whole variable domain KAGVTQTPRYLIKTRGQQVTLSCSPISGHRSVSWYQQTPGQGLQFLFEYFSETQRNKGNFPGRFSGRQFSNSRSEMNVSTLELGDSALYLCASRGTGGPITQETQYFGPGTRLLVL.

The chain carries TRBV11-2 and TRBJ2-2, with 10 bases that match TRBD1. The CDR3 contains 14 residues. In germline, CDR1 is SGHAT, CDR2 FQNNGV. V lost 8 bases to trimming and J lost 3 bases; unmatched junction nucleotides: 3. The CDR3 region is CASGGTGDTGELFF. The CDR3, as DNA: TGTGCCAGCGGCGGGACAGGGGACACCGGGGAGCTGTTTTTT. The whole variable domain, remainder taken from reference TRBV11-2 and TRBJ2-2, is EAGVAQSPRYKIIEKRQSVAFWCNPISGHATLYWYQQILGQGPKLLIQFQNNGVVDDSQLPKDRFSAERLKGVDSTLKIQPAKLEDSAVYLCASGGTGDTGELFFGEGSRLTVL.

This chain uses TRBV4-2 with TRBJ2-7, with D possibly matching TRBD2 (6 bases). The CDR3 runs 16 residues. With 4 bases removed from V and 1 base from J, the gap between germline ends came to 17 bases. The germline V gene encodes CDR1 LGHNA and CDR2 YNFKEQ. The CDR3 is CASSLYGGDLSYEQYF. CDR3 DNA: TGTGCCAGCAGCCTTTACGGCGGGGATCTTTCCTACGAGCAGTACTTC.

The chain combines TRBV4-3 with TRBJ2-6; 9 bases match TRBD1. There are 20 residues in the CDR3. Trimming at V came to 3 bases and at J to 0 bases, leaving 12 bases not matched to a gene. The germline V gene encodes CDR1 LGHNA and CDR2 YSLEER. The CDR3 DNA sequence: TGCGCCAGCAGCCACTTTCGTGGGACAGGGATCATCTCTGGGGCCAACGTCCTGACTTTC. Protein sequence: CASSHFRGTGIISGANVLTF.

The rearrangement links TRBV13 to TRBJ1-2; 11 bases align to TRBD1. V dropped 5 bases and J dropped 4; count of bases not matched to a gene: 6. CDR1 PRHDT and CDR2 FYEKMQ come from the germline V gene (reference sequence). The CDR3 extends over 15 amino acids. The DNA of the CDR3 is TGTGCCAGCAGCGACAGGACAGGGGGCTTCTATGGCTACACCTTC. This sequence encodes CASSDRTGGFYGYTF.

This clone came up once. The chain combines TRBV2 with TRBJ2-2; weak D call: TRBD1 (5 bases). The CDR3 extends over 15 amino acids. Germline loops: CDR1 SNHLY, CDR2 FYNNEI. V lost 1 base and J lost 1, with 7 bases in between. The CDR3 sequence is CASSEVGQNTGELFF. CDR3 DNA: TGTGCCAGCAGTGAAGTTGGACAGAACACCGGGGAGCTGTTTTTT. Looking up the rest from reference TRBV2 and TRBJ2-2 gives the full variable domain: EPEVTQTPSHQVTQMGQEVILRCVPISNHLYFYWYRQILGQKVEFLVSFYNNEISEKSEIFDDQFSVERPDGSNFTLKIRSTKLEDSAMYFCASSEVGQNTGELFFGEGSRLTVL.

The CDR3, as DNA: TGTGCCAGCACCGCGACAGGGGGCCGGGAAAAACTGTTTTTT. Translating it yields CASTATGGREKLFF. The chain has TRBV7-2 and TRBJ1-4; 10 positions agree with TRBD1. The V and J ends lost 7 bases and 8 bases, in that order; junction bases with no gene match: 7. The CDR3 runs to 14 residues. The germline gives CDR1 SGHTA, CDR2 FQGNSA.